The 24 T cell receptor beta chains in this list originate from one sample, sequenced in a study of neurological immune-mediated disorders. MiXCR, applied by TCRdb to the 5' RACE reads, yields one record per CDR3 protein. The table lists tens of thousands of distinct CDR3 sequences, about 5.8% of them singletons. The specimen sequenced was CD4+ T cells from blood. These receptors all stem from a woman between 18 and 30 years old with multiple sclerosis.

This clonotype was counted many times. The gene calls are TRBV3-1 and TRBJ2-3, with TRBD2 matching 10 bases. This CDR3 has 13 residues. Germline-derived CDR1 and CDR2 are LGHDT and YNNKEL (reference sequence). V shed 8 bases and J 1 base; nucleotides not matched to a gene: 0. The CDR3 protein is CASGLAGTDTQYF. CDR3 DNA: TGTGCCAGCGGACTAGCGGGCACAGATACGCAGTATTTT.

Many counts were recorded for this clonotype. The chain has TRBV4-3 and TRBJ1-1; TRBD1 might be the D (5 bases). V was pared by 0 bases and J by 0 bases, with 11 bases between. CDR1 LGHNA and CDR2 YSLEER come from the germline V gene. The CDR3 length is 16 residues. CDR3 sequence reads: CASSQDPGRMNTEAFF. CDR3 nucleotides: TGCGCCAGCAGCCAAGATCCGGGACGGATGAACACTGAAGCTTTCTTT.

This clonotype was counted many times. The chain links TRBV5-1 to TRBJ2-5, with 12 bases that match TRBD2. This CDR3 is built from 19 residues. V dropped 3 bases and J dropped 2; count of bases not matched to a gene: 14. CDR1 and CDR2 from the germline V gene are SGHRS and YFSETQ. The CDR3 sequence is CASSYGLAGRVRAQETQYF. The DNA for the CDR3 is TGCGCCAGCAGCTACGGACTAGCGGGGCGGGTTCGGGCACAAGAGACCCAGTACTTC.

This clonotype has a count of ten or more. The chain couples TRBV24-1 to TRBJ2-3; no definite D call. The germline gives CDR1 KGHDR, CDR2 SFDVKD. The CDR3 spans 15 residues. Trimming cost V 3 bases and J 0 bases, with 9 bases left between them. The CDR3 protein is CATSDAKYSTDTQYF. CDR3 sequence (DNA): TGTGCCACCAGTGATGCCAAGTATAGCACAGATACGCAGTATTTT.

The rearrangement uses TRBV2 and TRBJ2-3; D call uncertain. This CDR3 is built from 14 residues. V was trimmed by 4 bases and J by 2 bases, leaving 10 bases between them. Germline loops: CDR1 SNHLY, CDR2 FYNNEI. In DNA, the CDR3 is TGTGCCAGCAGTGTTCGGCACTTCACAGATACGCAGTATTTT. It translates to CASSVRHFTDTQYF.

V is TRBV15 and J is TRBJ1-3; D is perhaps TRBD1 (6 bases). Per the germline V gene, CDR1 is LNHNV and CDR2 is YYDKDF (reference sequence). This CDR3 region has 20 residues. V was trimmed by 1 base and J by 0 bases, leaving 22 bases between them. The CDR3 nucleotides are TGTGCCACCAGCAGAGCCTTCCTACAGGGACGACCAGGCTCTGGAAACACCATATATTTT. Its protein product is CATSRAFLQGRPGSGNTIYF.

This clonotype was seen many times. The J gene is TRBJ2-1, the V gene TRBV4-3; 9 nucleotides line up with TRBD2. CDR1 is LGHNA and CDR2 is YSLEER in the germline V gene. This CDR3 is built from 17 residues. V dropped 2 bases and J dropped 6; count of bases not matched to a gene: 11. The CDR3 here is CASSQTPGLASLNEQFF. CDR3 coding DNA: TGCGCCAGCAGCCAAACCCCGGGACTAGCTAGCCTCAATGAGCAGTTCTTC.

This clonotype was counted at least ten times. The chain couples TRBV29-1 to TRBJ2-1, with 8 bases identical to TRBD2. The germline gives CDR1 SQVTM, CDR2 ANQGSEA. The CDR3 loop spans 14 amino acids. V lost 0 bases, J lost 8 bases, and 6 bases stayed unmatched. The CDR3 region has the DNA TGCAGCGTTGAAGATACGGGAGGGTTCCATGAGCAGTTCTTC. Its translation is CSVEDTGGFHEQFF.

This clonotype was seen repeatedly, ten times or more. The chain uses TRBV5-1 and TRBJ2-3, with TRBD2 as a possible D gene (6 bases). Germline V CDR1 and CDR2: SGHRS, YFSETQ. The CDR3 is 15 amino acids. Trimming pared 4 bases from V and 0 bases from J, leaving 12 bases between. CDR3 coding DNA: TGCGCCAGCAGCCTGTCCGGGACTAGCACAGATACGCAGTATTTT. As protein: CASSLSGTSTDTQYF.

This clonotype was observed at least ten times. The chain links TRBV5-1 to TRBJ1-6, with TRBD1 identical over 10 bases. The V segment lost 0 bases and the J segment 10 bases; nucleotides outside the gene matches: 4. Germline V gives CDR1 SGHRS, CDR2 YFSETQ. The CDR3 runs to 15 residues. The CDR3 coding sequence is TGCGCCAGCAGCTTGGTACGGGACAGGGGCTCACCCCTCCACTTT. Translation gives CASSLVRDRGSPLHF.

This clonotype came up many times. This sequence joins TRBV25-1 and TRBJ2-1, with D unclear. Trimming stripped 2 bases from V and 2 bases from J, with 13 bases between. The CDR3 loop spans 16 amino acids. CDR1 is MGHDK and CDR2 is SYGVNS in the germline V gene. CDR3 bases: TGTGCCAGCAGTGAACTATCGGGCTCTCCCTACAATGAGCAGTTCTTC. This codes for CASSELSGSPYNEQFF.

This clonotype was observed a few times. The CDR3 protein is CSAAAGPQELFF. The CDR3 DNA follows: TGCAGCGCCGCCGCAGGGCCCCAAGAGCTGTTTTTT. The chain couples TRBV29-1 to TRBJ2-2, with a possible D match to TRBD1 (5 bases). The germline V and J ends were trimmed by 7 bases and 11 bases, with 17 bases remaining between them. There are 12 residues in the CDR3. CDR1 and CDR2 (germline): SQVTM, ANQGSEA.

The chain is built from TRBV5-6 and TRBJ2-3, with unresolved D. This CDR3 contains 14 residues. Per germline, CDR1 SGHDT and CDR2 YYEEEE. V gave up 0 bases and J gave up 2 bases, with 7 bases separating them. DNA of the CDR3: TGTGCCAGCAGCTTGGTACGCCCCACAGATACGCAGTATTTT. This sequence encodes CASSLVRPTDTQYF.

This clonotype was observed at least ten times. The rearrangement uses TRBV5-5 and TRBJ1-5; 8 bases align to TRBD1. CDR3 size: 16 residues. Trimming at V came to 4 bases and at J to 1 base, leaving 7 bases not matched to a gene. CDR1 is SGHKS, CDR2 YYEKEE, per germline (reference sequence). The CDR3 sequence is CASSKDQGASNQPQHF. CDR3 coding DNA: TGTGCCAGCAGCAAAGATCAGGGGGCGAGCAATCAGCCCCAGCATTTT.

The chain recombines TRBV20-1 with TRBJ1-1; D remains ambiguous. Deletions cut 4 bases from V and 3 bases from J, with 15 bases between. Germline V gives CDR1 DFQATT, CDR2 SNEGSKA (reference sequence). This CDR3 spans 14 amino acids. The CDR3 spells CSATPPGVHTEAFF. CDR3 coding DNA: TGCAGTGCTACCCCCCCGGGAGTGCACACTGAAGCTTTCTTT.

There are many counts of this clonotype. The chain combines TRBV20-1 with TRBJ2-7, with 8 bases matching TRBD2. This CDR3 is built from 13 residues. Germline-derived CDR1 and CDR2 are DFQATT and SNEGSKA (reference sequence). V shed 5 bases and J 2 bases; nucleotides not matched to a gene: 5. Written as DNA, the CDR3 is TGCAGTGCTCAGATAGCGGGGACCTACGAGCAGTACGTC. Amino acid sequence: CSAQIAGTYEQYV.

This clonotype has ten or more counts. This chain uses TRBV12-3 or TRBV12-4 with TRBJ2-7, with TRBD1 matching over 9 bases. The length of the CDR3 is 15 residues. Trimming took 5 bases from V and 4 from J; bases not matched to a gene: 9. The CDR3 region has the DNA TGTGCCAGCAGTCAAGGGACAGGGATGCCTTACGAGCAGTACTTC. It translates to CASSQGTGMPYEQYF.

V is TRBV18 and J is TRBJ2-1, with D perhaps TRBD1 (5 bases). Trimming took 5 bases from V and 5 from J, leaving 10 bases between them. The CDR3 contains 13 residues. CDR1 KGHSH and CDR2 LQKENI come from the germline V gene. In nucleotides, the CDR3 is TGTGCCAGCTCATCACAGGACCACAATGAGCAGTTCTTC. Protein product: CASSSQDHNEQFF.

There are many counts of this clonotype. Written as DNA, the CDR3 is TGTGCCAGCAGCGACCTCCGGGACAGACACTATGGCTACACCTTC. Amino acids: CASSDLRDRHYGYTF. The rearrangement joins TRBV7-9 to TRBJ1-2, with 7 bases aligning to TRBD1. Germline-derived CDR1 and CDR2 are SEHNR and FQNEAQ (reference sequence). The CDR3 is 15 amino acids. The V gene end was trimmed by 5 bases and the J gene end by 3 bases; junction bases not matched to a gene: 9.

This clonotype was observed a few times. This sequence joins TRBV7-6 and TRBJ2-5; 8 bases fit TRBD1. J lost 2 bases, V lost 6 bases, and 5 bases had no gene match. Germline V gene data show CDR1 as SGHVS and CDR2 as FNYEAQ. The CDR3 has 14 amino acids. CDR3 region: CASRDTGGQETQYF. CDR3 coding DNA: TGTGCCAGCAGGGATACAGGGGGACAAGAGACCCAGTACTTC.

This clonotype was counted ten times or more. The chain is built from TRBV18 and TRBJ1-2; 9 positions agree with TRBD1. CDR1 and CDR2 from the germline V gene are KGHSH and LQKENI. The CDR3 covers 13 residues. Germline trimming cut 4 bases from V and 8 bases from J; bases unmatched to any gene: 5. CDR3 amino acids: CASSRDRVGGYTF. CDR3 DNA sequence: TGTGCCAGCTCACGGGACAGGGTTGGAGGCTACACCTTC.

V and J are TRBV18 and TRBJ2-3, with D perhaps TRBD2 (6 bases). The CDR3 sequence is 17 residues long. The germline CDR1 and CDR2 sequences are KGHSH and LQKENI. The V end was cut by 0 bases, the J end by 1 base, with 14 bases between. The CDR3, as DNA: TGTGCCAGCTCACCACCGGTGCCTAGCGATGGCACAGATACGCAGTATTTT. This translates into CASSPPVPSDGTDTQYF.

This clonotype was counted ten times or more. The chain combines TRBV20-1 with TRBJ2-3, with 9 bases matching TRBD2. There are 14 residues in the CDR3. Germline CDR1 and CDR2: DFQATT and SNEGSKA (reference sequence). Unmatched junction bases numbered 4, after V lost 6 bases and J lost 0 bases. The CDR3 DNA reads as TGCAGTGCATTGCTAGCGGGGAGCACAGATACGCAGTATTTT. Translated, it gives CSALLAGSTDTQYF.

The CDR3 sequence: CAWAHGTEQYF. Here the CDR3 DNA reads TGTGCCTGGGCGCACGGAACCGAGCAGTACTTC. The chain uses TRBV30 and TRBJ2-7; D gene uncertain. The V end lost 5 bases, the J end lost 6 bases, and 11 bases lay between the germline ends. The CDR3 totals 11 residues. CDR1 is GTSNPN, CDR2 SVGIG, per germline (reference sequence).